The rows below give T cell receptor beta chains drawn from one sample of a study of blood T cell repertoires in COVID-19. The method was immunoSEQ multiplex PCR; TCRdb's version includes in-frame clones alone and lacks a portion of them. The sample yields about 440,000 clones, 80% to 90% seen once. Sequenced sample: peripheral blood. The receptors were gathered from a woman aged 30 to 39 with acute or convalescent COVID-19. The CDR3 runs from the conserved cysteine through the conserved F or W. The D gene is left open where the match is weak. Part of the rows lack a size; the others show once, few, many or a class for expanded clones.

>TRBD1|TRBJ1-4|-|TRBV5-1
CASSSTGAPSTNEKLFF
TGCGCCAGCAGCTCGACAGGGGCCCCTTCAACTAATGAAAAACTGTTTTTT
>TRBD2|TRBJ2-5|-|TRBV7-2
CASSLNAGVRGGGQETQYF
TGTGCCAGCAGCCTAAACGCCGGGGTCCGGGGGGGCGGTCAAGAGACCCAGTACTTC
>-|TRBJ1-1|-|TRBV5-1
CASSSGGAEAFF
TGCGCCAGCAGCTCTGGGGGGGCTGAAGCTTTCTTT
>-|TRBJ2-5|once|TRBV18
CASSPTGPYQETQYF
TGTGCCAGCTCACCCACAGGGCCGTACCAAGAGACCCAGTACTTC
>-|TRBJ1-1|-|TRBV19
CASSIGEAREAFF
TGTGCCAGTAGTATAGGAGAAGCTCGTGAAGCTTTCTTT
>TRBD1|TRBJ1-2|-|TRBV7-9
CASSAGQGGYTF
TGTGCCAGCAGCGCGGGACAGGGAGGCTACACCTTC
>TRBD1|TRBJ2-1|-|TRBV27
CASSPRGKGAHEQFF
TGTGCCAGCAGTCCCCGAGGGAAGGGGGCGCATGAGCAGTTCTTC
>-|TRBJ2-5|once|TRBV6-5
CASSYAGVEQYF
TGTGCCAGCAGTTACGCAGGGGTTGAGCAGTACTTC
>-|TRBJ2-1|-|TRBV29-1
CSVEGRGPANNEQFF
TGCAGCGTTGAAGGTAGGGGCCCGGCGAACAATGAGCAGTTCTTC
>-|TRBJ1-5|-|TRBV30
CAWSVPGAQPQHF
TGTGCCTGGAGTGTACCAGGGGCTCAGCCCCAGCATTTT
>-|TRBJ2-1|-|TRBV7-2
CASSLDWTAARNEQFF
TGTGCCAGCAGCTTAGATTGGACAGCCGCGCGCAATGAGCAGTTCTTC
>-|TRBJ2-4|few|TRBV19
CASRSTETKNIQYF
TGTGCCAGTAGGTCGACGGAGACCAAAAACATTCAGTACTTC
>-|TRBJ2-4|-|TRBV6-5
CASSYAGRGRDIQYF
TGTGCCAGCAGTTACGCGGGCAGGGGCCGAGACATTCAGTACTTC
>TRBD1|TRBJ2-2|-|TRBV6-5
CASSYSGQGGTGELFF
TGTGCCAGCAGTTACTCCGGACAGGGGGGCACCGGGGAGCTGTTTTTT
>-|TRBJ2-2|-|TRBV5-6
CASSLGFFQGGAGELFF
TGTGCCAGCAGCTTGGGTTTTTTCCAGGGCGGGGCCGGGGAGCTGTTTTTT
>TRBD2|TRBJ2-5|-|TRBV5-6
CASSSSGGATETQYF
TGTGCCAGCAGCTCCAGCGGGGGGGCCACGGAGACCCAGTACTTC
>TRBD2|TRBJ2-2|-|TRBV6-5
CASSNGGAGGELFF
TGTGCCAGCAGCAACGGGGGGGCCGGCGGGGAGCTGTTTTTT
>-|TRBJ2-2|-|TRBV2
CASSEGPVGELFF
TGTGCCAGCAGTGAGGGGCCCGTTGGGGAGCTGTTTTTT
>TRBD1|TRBJ1-6|-|TRBV5-4
CASSLRDRDSPLHF
TGTGCCAGCAGCCTACGGGACAGGGATTCACCCCTCCACTTT
>-|TRBJ1-5|few|TRBV25-1
CASSEVQVGQPQHF
TGTGCCAGCAGTGAAGTGCAGGTCGGACAGCCCCAGCATTTT
>TRBD1|TRBJ1-2|-|TRBV25-1
CASSEPGTGVRGYTF
TGTGCCAGCAGTGAACCCGGGACAGGGGTTCGCGGCTACACCTTC
>TRBD1|TRBJ2-7|once|TRBV7-9
CASMGQANSYEQYF
TGTGCCAGCATGGGACAGGCGAACTCCTACGAGCAGTACTTC
>-|TRBJ2-7|-|TRBV13
CASSFRAASYEQYF
TGTGCCAGCAGCTTCAGGGCGGCCTCCTACGAGCAGTACTTC
>-|TRBJ1-4|-|TRBV28
CASSTKRGTEKLFF
TGTGCCAGCTCAACTAAAAGGGGGACGGAAAAACTGTTTTTT
>TRBD2|TRBJ2-1|-|TRBV11-2
CASSPRTSGGAYNEQFF
TGTGCCAGCAGCCCCCGAACTAGCGGGGGGGCTTACAATGAGCAGTTCTTC
>-|TRBJ2-1|-|TRBV2
CASSEALLGAEQFF
TGTGCCAGCAGTGAAGCGCTTCTGGGGGCTGAGCAGTTCTTC
>-|TRBJ1-1|-|TRBV5-1
CASSLDSPTSTEAFF
TGCGCCAGCAGCTTGGACAGTCCCACGAGCACTGAAGCTTTCTTT
>TRBD2|TRBJ2-7|once|TRBV11-1
CASSQPPGGEQYF
TGTGCCAGCAGCCAACCCCCGGGGGGAGAGCAGTACTTC
>TRBD1|TRBJ1-4|-|TRBV10-2
CASSESNRGDEKLFF
TGCGCCAGCAGTGAGTCGAACAGGGGTGATGAAAAACTGTTTTTT
>TRBD1|TRBJ2-7|-|TRBV19
CASSIDRGYEQYF
TGTGCCAGTAGTATCGACAGGGGGTACGAGCAGTACTTC
>-|TRBJ2-1|once|TRBV12-3/TRBV12-4
CASSNVGAEQFF
TGTGCCAGCAGTAACGTTGGGGCTGAGCAGTTCTTC
>TRBD2|TRBJ2-3|-|TRBV29-1
CSVAPGGGDTQYF
TGCAGCGTTGCTCCGGGGGGGGGAGATACGCAGTATTTT
>-|TRBJ2-3|once|TRBV15
CATSRDQGGSDTQYF
TGTGCCACCAGCAGAGATCAGGGCGGCTCAGATACGCAGTATTTT
>-|TRBJ2-5|-|TRBV4-2
CASSQAPDSKETQYF
TGTGCCAGCAGCCAAGCCCCGGACTCAAAAGAGACCCAGTACTTC
>-|TRBJ1-4|-|TRBV6-6
CASSYSGGGAGYKLFF
TGTGCCAGCAGTTATAGTGGTGGAGGGGCAGGCTATAAACTGTTTTTT
>-|TRBJ1-5|-|TRBV4-1
CASSQGAGNQPQHF
TGCGCCAGCAGCCAAGGGGCTGGCAATCAGCCCCAGCATTTT
>TRBD1|TRBJ2-7|-|TRBV27
CASSPRDRGREQYF
TGTGCCAGCAGTCCCCGGGACAGGGGGAGAGAGCAGTACTTC
>TRBD1|TRBJ1-1|few|TRBV27
CASTERTGSGTEAFF
TGTGCCAGCACAGAAAGGACAGGTTCTGGCACTGAAGCTTTCTTT
>-|TRBJ1-6|-|TRBV2
CASSEIREGNSPLHF
TGTGCCAGCAGTGAAATCCGGGAGGGTAATTCACCCCTCCACTTT
>-|TRBJ2-7|-|TRBV5-1
CASSFTGYEQYF
TGCGCCAGCAGCTTTACAGGTTACGAGCAGTACTTC
>TRBD1|TRBJ1-2|-|TRBV19
CASSIPGTGNGYTF
TGTGCCAGTAGTATTCCCGGGACAGGGAATGGCTACACCTTC
>-|TRBJ1-3|-|TRBV28
CASKPPLQGAGNTIYF
TGTGCCAGTAAACCCCCCTTACAGGGTGCGGGAAACACCATATATTTT
>TRBD2|TRBJ2-1|-|TRBV2
CASSSQLARHNEQFF
TGTGCCAGCAGTTCCCAACTAGCGCGCCACAATGAGCAGTTCTTC
>-|TRBJ1-1|-|TRBV3-1/TRBV3-2
CASSQGPGNTEAFF
TGTGCCAGCAGCCAAGGACCAGGGAACACTGAAGCTTTCTTT
>TRBD1|TRBJ1-5|-|TRBV6-5
CASSTGVQPQHF
TGTGCCAGCAGTACAGGGGTTCAGCCCCAGCATTTT
>-|TRBJ2-7|-|TRBV19
CASSEGGEVPYYEQYF
TGTGCCAGTAGCGAAGGGGGAGAAGTCCCCTACTACGAGCAGTACTTC
>-|TRBJ1-6|-|TRBV9
CASSPGTSNSPLHF
TGTGCCAGCAGTCCGGGGACAAGTAATTCACCCCTCCACTTT
>-|TRBJ2-5|few|TRBV4-1
CASSQDHAGEGTQYF
TGCGCCAGCAGCCAAGATCACGCAGGGGAGGGGACCCAGTACTTC